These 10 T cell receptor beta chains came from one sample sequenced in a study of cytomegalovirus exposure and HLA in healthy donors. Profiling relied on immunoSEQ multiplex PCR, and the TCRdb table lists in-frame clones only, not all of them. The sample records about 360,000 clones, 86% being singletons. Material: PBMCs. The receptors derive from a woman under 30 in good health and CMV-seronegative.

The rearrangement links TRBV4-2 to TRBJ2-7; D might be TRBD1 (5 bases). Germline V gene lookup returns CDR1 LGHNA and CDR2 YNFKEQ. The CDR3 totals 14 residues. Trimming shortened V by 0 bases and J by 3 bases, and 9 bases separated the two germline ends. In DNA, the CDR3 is TGTGCCAGCAGCCAAGATCAGGGTATCTACGAGCAGTACTTC. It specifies CASSQDQGIYEQYF.

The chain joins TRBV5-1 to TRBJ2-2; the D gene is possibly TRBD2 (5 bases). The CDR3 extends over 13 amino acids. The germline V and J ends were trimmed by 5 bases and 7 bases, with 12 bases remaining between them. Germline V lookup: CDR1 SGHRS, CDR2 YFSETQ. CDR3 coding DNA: TGCGCCAGCAGTAGGGCCGGGAACGGGGAGCTGTTTTTT. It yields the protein CASSRAGNGELFF.

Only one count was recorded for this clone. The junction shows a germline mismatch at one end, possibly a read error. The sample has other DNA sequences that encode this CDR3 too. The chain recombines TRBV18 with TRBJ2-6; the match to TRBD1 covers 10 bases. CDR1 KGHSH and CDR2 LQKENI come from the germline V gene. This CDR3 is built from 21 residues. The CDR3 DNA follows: TGTGCCAGCTCACCAGTCCCCCCTGGGGACAGGGGTTCTCCTGGGGCCAACGTCCTGACTTTT. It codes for CASSPVPPGDRGSPGANVLTF.

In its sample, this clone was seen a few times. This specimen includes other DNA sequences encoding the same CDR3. The CDR3 region is CASSVGLAGNTGELFF. The CDR3 coding sequence is TGTGCCAGCAGCGTCGGACTAGCGGGAAACACCGGGGAGCTGTTTTTT. This chain uses TRBV9 with TRBJ2-2; 12 bases map to TRBD2. The CDR3 spans 16 residues. Per the germline V gene, CDR1 is SGDLS and CDR2 is YYNGEE. V lost 2 bases to trimming and J lost 2 bases; unmatched junction nucleotides: 1.

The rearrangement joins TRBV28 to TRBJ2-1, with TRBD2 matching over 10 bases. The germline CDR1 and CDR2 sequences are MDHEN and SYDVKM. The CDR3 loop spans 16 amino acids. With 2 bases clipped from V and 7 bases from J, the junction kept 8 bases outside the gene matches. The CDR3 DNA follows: TGTGCCAGCAGTTTAAACCATGGACTAGCGGTGAATGAGCAGTTCTTC. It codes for CASSLNHGLAVNEQFF.

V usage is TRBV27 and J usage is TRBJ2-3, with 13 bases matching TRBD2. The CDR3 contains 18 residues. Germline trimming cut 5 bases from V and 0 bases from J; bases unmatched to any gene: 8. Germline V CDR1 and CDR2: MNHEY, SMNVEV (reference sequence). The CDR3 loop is CASSQGLAGARSTDTQYF. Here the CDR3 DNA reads TGTGCCAGCAGTCAAGGACTAGCGGGGGCCCGAAGCACAGATACGCAGTATTTT.

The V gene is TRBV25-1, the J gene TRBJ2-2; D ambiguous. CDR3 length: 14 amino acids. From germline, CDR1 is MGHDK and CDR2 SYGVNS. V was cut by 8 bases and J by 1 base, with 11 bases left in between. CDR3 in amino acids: CASYPPGNTGELFF. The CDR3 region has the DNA TGTGCCAGCTACCCCCCGGGGAACACCGGGGAGCTGTTTTTT.

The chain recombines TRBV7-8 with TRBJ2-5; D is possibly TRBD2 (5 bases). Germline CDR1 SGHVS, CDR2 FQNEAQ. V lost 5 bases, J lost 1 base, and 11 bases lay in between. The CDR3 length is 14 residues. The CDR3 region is CASSPRTAQETQYF. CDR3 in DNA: TGTGCCAGCAGCCCTCGGACTGCCCAAGAGACCCAGTACTTC.

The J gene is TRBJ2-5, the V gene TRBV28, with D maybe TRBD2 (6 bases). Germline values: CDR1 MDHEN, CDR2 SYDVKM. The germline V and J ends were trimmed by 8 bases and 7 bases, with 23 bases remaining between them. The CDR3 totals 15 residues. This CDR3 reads CASEPGSSEFGTQYF. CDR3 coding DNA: TGTGCCAGCGAACCGGGCTCTAGCGAGTTTGGGACCCAGTACTTC.

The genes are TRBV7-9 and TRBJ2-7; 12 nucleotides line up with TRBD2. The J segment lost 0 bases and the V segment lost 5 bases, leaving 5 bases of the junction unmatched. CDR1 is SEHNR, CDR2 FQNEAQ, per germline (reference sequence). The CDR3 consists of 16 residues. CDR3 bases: TGTGCCAGCAGCCCGGGGACTAGCGGGTACTCCTACGAGCAGTACTTC. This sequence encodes CASSPGTSGYSYEQYF.